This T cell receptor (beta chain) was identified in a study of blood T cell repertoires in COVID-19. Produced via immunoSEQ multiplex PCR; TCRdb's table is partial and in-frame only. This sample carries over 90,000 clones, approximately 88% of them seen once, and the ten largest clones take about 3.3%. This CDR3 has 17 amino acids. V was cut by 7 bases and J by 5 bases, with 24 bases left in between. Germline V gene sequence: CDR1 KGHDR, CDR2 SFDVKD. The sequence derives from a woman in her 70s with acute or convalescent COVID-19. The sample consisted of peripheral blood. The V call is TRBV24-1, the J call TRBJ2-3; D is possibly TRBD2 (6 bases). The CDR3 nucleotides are TGTGCCACCAGCCCGGGTGCCCGCGGGACCAAGAGAGATACGCAGTATTTT. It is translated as CATSPGARGTKRDTQYF.